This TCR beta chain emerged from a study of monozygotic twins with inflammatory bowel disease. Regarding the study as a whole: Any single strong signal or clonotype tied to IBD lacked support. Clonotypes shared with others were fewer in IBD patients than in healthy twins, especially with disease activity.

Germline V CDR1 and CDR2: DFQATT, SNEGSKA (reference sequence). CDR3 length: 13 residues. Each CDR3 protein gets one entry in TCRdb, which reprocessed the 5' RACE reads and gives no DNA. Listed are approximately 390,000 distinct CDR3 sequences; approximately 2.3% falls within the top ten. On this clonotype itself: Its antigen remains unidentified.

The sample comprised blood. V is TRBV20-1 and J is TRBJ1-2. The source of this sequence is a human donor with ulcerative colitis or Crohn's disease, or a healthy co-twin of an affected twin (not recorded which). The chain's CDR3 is CSANQRNDYGYTF.